Listed below are T cell receptor beta chains from one sample, sequenced in a study of cytomegalovirus exposure and HLA in healthy donors. Measured with immunoSEQ multiplex PCR; TCRdb has only the in-frame clones, and not every one. The sample records 110,000 or so clones, under 85% being singletons. The material sequenced was PBMCs. The receptors originated from a man between 40 and 49 years old in good health and CMV-seronegative. Each CDR3 is given with its conserved first and last residue. The order of the fields is J gene, CDR3 length, V gene, clone size, D gene, CDR3 DNA, CDR3 protein. The D gene is left open where the match is weak. For some rows the clone size is stated as once, few or many, or as a class when expanded; others skip it.

J: TRBJ1-2
length: 13
V: TRBV2
size: few
D: TRBD1
DNA: TGTGCCAGCAGTGGGGACAGAGCCAATGGCTACACCTTC
CDR3: CASSGDRANGYTF

J: TRBJ1-2
length: 15
V: TRBV19
size: .
D: .
DNA: TGTGCCAGTAGTATCAGCGGGCTCGGGGGATATGGCTACACCTTC
CDR3: CASSISGLGGYGYTF

J: TRBJ2-7
length: 15
V: TRBV4-3
size: once
D: .
DNA: TGCGCCAGCAGCCAAGATCGGCAGACATCCTACGGGCAGTACTTC
CDR3: CASSQDRQTSYGQYF

J: TRBJ2-2
length: 15
V: TRBV2
size: .
D: .
DNA: TGTGCCAGCAGTGAGAATGGGGCGCCAACCGGGGAGCTGTTTTTT
CDR3: CASSENGAPTGELFF

J: TRBJ2-1
length: 16
V: TRBV6-6
size: .
D: .
DNA: TGTGCCAGCAGTTACGAGCGCCCGAGCTCCTACAATGAGCAGTTCTTC
CDR3: CASSYERPSSYNEQFF

J: TRBJ1-2
length: 15
V: TRBV6-6
size: once
D: .
DNA: TGTGCCAGCAGCCACTCGCAACAGGGCTCCTATGGCTACACCTTC
CDR3: CASSHSQQGSYGYTF

J: TRBJ2-7
length: 13
V: TRBV2
size: few
D: .
DNA: TGTGCCAGCAGGGACTATATTGCCTACGAGCAGTACTTC
CDR3: CASRDYIAYEQYF

J: TRBJ1-5
length: 16
V: TRBV18
size: .
D: .
DNA: TGTGCCAGCTCATCTAGAGGGGACAAGATGCGCCAGCCCCAGCATTTT
CDR3: CASSSRGDKMRQPQHF

J: TRBJ1-2
length: 15
V: TRBV27
size: few
D: TRBD1
DNA: TGTGCCAGCAGACCGACGGGAGGGGGCGGGTATGGCTACACCTTC
CDR3: CASRPTGGGGYGYTF

J: TRBJ1-1
length: 15
V: TRBV5-1
size: once
D: .
DNA: TGCGCCAGCAGCTCTTCAACGGGGGTGAACACTGAAGCTTTCTTT
CDR3: CASSSSTGVNTEAFF

J: TRBJ2-7
length: 14
V: TRBV4-1
size: .
D: .
DNA: TGCGCCAGCAGCCAAGGCCTCCGCGGTCCACAGCAGTACTTC
CDR3: CASSQGLRGPQQYF

J: TRBJ2-1
length: 19
V: TRBV4-1
size: .
D: .
DNA: TGCGCCAGCAGCCAAGTAGGGACTAAGTCAAGAGGGGGCTACAATGAGCAGTTCTTC
CDR3: CASSQVGTKSRGGYNEQFF

J: TRBJ1-2
length: 15
V: TRBV4-1
size: .
D: TRBD1
DNA: TGCGCCAGCAGCCAATGGACCGGGACAGGGTATGGCTACACCTTC
CDR3: CASSQWTGTGYGYTF

J: TRBJ2-7
length: 14
V: TRBV6-5
size: .
D: .
DNA: TGTGCCAGCAGTCAGACGGGATACTCCTACGAGCAGTACTTC
CDR3: CASSQTGYSYEQYF

J: TRBJ2-5
length: 14
V: TRBV7-2
size: .
D: .
DNA: TGTGCCAGCAGCTTAGCTCTACGGTCAGAGACCCAGTACTTC
CDR3: CASSLALRSETQYF

J: TRBJ1-6
length: 14
V: TRBV12-5
size: few
D: TRBD1
DNA: TGTGCTAGTGCCTCAGGGGGCCTGGGTTCACCCCTCCACTTT
CDR3: CASASGGLGSPLHF

J: TRBJ1-1
length: 15
V: TRBV7-9
size: .
D: .
DNA: TGTGCCAGCAGCGACCTAATCCTGGGAGAATCTGAAGCTTTCTTT
CDR3: CASSDLILGESEAFF

J: TRBJ2-7
length: 14
V: TRBV7-2
size: .
D: .
DNA: TGTGCCAGCAGCTTAGTTATGGGGGGATACGAGCAGTACTTC
CDR3: CASSLVMGGYEQYF

J: TRBJ1-2
length: 16
V: TRBV27
size: .
D: TRBD1
DNA: TGTGCCAGCACTTTCGCCCAGGGGGGTGCTATGTATGGCTACACCTTC
CDR3: CASTFAQGGAMYGYTF

J: TRBJ2-5
length: 13
V: TRBV10-3
size: .
D: .
DNA: TGTGCCATCAGTGGGACTTCACAAGAGACCCAGTACTTC
CDR3: CAISGTSQETQYF

J: TRBJ2-3
length: 12
V: TRBV30
size: .
D: .
DNA: TGTGCCTGGAGTGTTGGCGGAGATACGCAGTATTTT
CDR3: CAWSVGGDTQYF

J: TRBJ2-3
length: 14
V: TRBV7-9
size: .
D: .
DNA: TGTGCCAGCAGCTTTTTGGGCTACACAGATACGCAGTATTTT
CDR3: CASSFLGYTDTQYF

J: TRBJ1-2
length: 17
V: TRBV19
size: .
D: .
DNA: TGTGCCAGTTCGGTCGATCCGAGGTGGGGCCTTAACTATGGCTACACCTTC
CDR3: CASSVDPRWGLNYGYTF

J: TRBJ1-2
length: 12
V: TRBV19
size: .
D: .
DNA: TGTGCCAGTAGTTCCAGTTTTTCTGGCTACACCTTC
CDR3: CASSSSFSGYTF

J: TRBJ2-3
length: 14
V: TRBV7-2
size: .
D: .
DNA: TGTGCCAGCAGCTCCGGACAGAGCACAGATACGCAGTATTTT
CDR3: CASSSGQSTDTQYF

J: TRBJ1-2
length: 14
V: TRBV6-1
size: .
D: TRBD1
DNA: TGTGCCAGCACCGGATCGGGACAGGGTTTTGGCTACACCTTC
CDR3: CASTGSGQGFGYTF

J: TRBJ2-5
length: 14
V: TRBV7-9
size: .
D: .
DNA: TGTTCCAGCAGCTTGAGTATGGGGCCGGGGACCCAGTACTTC
CDR3: CSSSLSMGPGTQYF

J: TRBJ2-2
length: 12
V: TRBV6-4
size: medium-sized
D: .
DNA: TGTGCCAGCAGTCGGGACACCGGGGAGCTGTTTTTT
CDR3: CASSRDTGELFF